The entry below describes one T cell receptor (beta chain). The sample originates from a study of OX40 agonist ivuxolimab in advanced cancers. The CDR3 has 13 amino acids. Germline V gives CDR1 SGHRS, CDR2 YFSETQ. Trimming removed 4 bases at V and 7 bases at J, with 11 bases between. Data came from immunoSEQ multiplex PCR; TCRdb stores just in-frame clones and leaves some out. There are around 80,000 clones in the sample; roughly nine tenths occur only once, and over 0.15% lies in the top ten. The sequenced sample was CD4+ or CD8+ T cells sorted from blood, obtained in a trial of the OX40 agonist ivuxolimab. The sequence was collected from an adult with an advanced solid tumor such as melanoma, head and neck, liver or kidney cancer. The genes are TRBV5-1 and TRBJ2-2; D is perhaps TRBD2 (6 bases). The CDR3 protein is CASSITGDGELFF. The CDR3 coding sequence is TGCGCCAGCAGCATTACGGGGGACGGGGAGCTGTTTTTT. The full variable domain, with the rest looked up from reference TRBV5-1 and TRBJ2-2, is KAGVTQTPRYLIKTRGQQVTLSCSPISGHRSVSWYQQTPGQGLQFLFEYFSETQRNKGNFPGRFSGRQFSNSRSEMNVSTLELGDSALYLCASSITGDGELFFGEGSRLTVL.